One and the same sample provided the 20 T cell receptor beta chains below, sequenced in a study of cytomegalovirus exposure and HLA in healthy donors. Method: immunoSEQ multiplex PCR; TCRdb's copy keeps in-frame clones and lacks some. The table lists 100,000 to 150,000 clones, about 96% of them singletons. Material for sequencing was PBMCs. These receptors were obtained from a man aged 18 to 30 in good health and CMV-seronegative.

The rearrangement links TRBV10-1 to TRBJ2-7, with D maybe TRBD2 (6 bases). The V gene lost 7 bases and the J gene lost 0 bases, with 19 bases spanning the gap. CDR1 is WNHNN, CDR2 SYGVQD, per germline (reference sequence). This CDR3 has 16 residues. CDR3 sequence (DNA): TGCGCCAGCAATTTGTGGCGGGAAAGAAGCTCCTACGAGCAGTACTTC. Translation: CASNLWRERSSYEQYF.

The rearrangement joins TRBV5-1 to TRBJ2-1, with 13 bases matching TRBD2. Looked up from germline, CDR1 is SGHRS and CDR2 is YFSETQ. This CDR3 has 15 amino acids. J lost 5 bases, V lost 5 bases, and 4 bases had no gene match. As DNA, the CDR3 is TGCGCCAGCAGTCAGGGACTAGCGGGAAACAATGAGCAGTTCTTC. Its translation is CASSQGLAGNNEQFF.

The genes are TRBV28 and TRBJ2-1, with 10 bases matching TRBD2. The V gene end was trimmed by 8 bases and the J gene end by 5 bases; junction bases not matched to a gene: 9. This CDR3 has 15 amino acids. Germline V gene data show CDR1 as MDHEN and CDR2 as SYDVKM. CDR3: CASYGWTSGNNEQFF. The CDR3 DNA is TGTGCCAGCTACGGGTGGACTAGCGGAAACAATGAGCAGTTCTTC.

This clone was recorded only once. The chain couples TRBV27 to TRBJ1-4; D unclear. The germline V gene has CDR1 MNHEY and CDR2 SMNVEV (reference sequence). The length of the CDR3 is 15 residues. V gave up 6 bases and J gave up 2 bases, with 13 bases separating them. The CDR3 spells CASSLRGATNEKLFF. The CDR3 nucleotides read TGTGCCAGCAGCCTCCGGGGAGCTACTAATGAAAAACTGTTTTTT. The full variable domain, in which reference TRBV27 and TRBJ1-4 provide the parts outside the CDR3, is EAQVTQNPRYLITVTGKKLTVTCSQNMNHEYMSWYRQDPGLGLRQIYYSMNVEVTDKGDVPEGYKVSRKEKRNFPLILESPSPNQTSLYFCASSLRGATNEKLFFGSGTQLSVL.

This clone was recorded only once. The chain uses TRBV7-9 and TRBJ2-3; no clear D. V dropped 3 bases and J dropped 4 bases, with 17 bases sitting between them. Germline loops: CDR1 SEHNR, CDR2 FQNEAQ (reference sequence). The CDR3 totals 16 residues. CDR3 protein: CASSLKLTTTSDTQYF. CDR3 DNA sequence: TGTGCCAGCAGCTTGAAACTTACCACGACTTCAGATACGCAGTATTTT.

The V and J genes are TRBV11-2 and TRBJ1-3, with D unresolved. Per germline, CDR1 SGHAT and CDR2 FQNNGV. Trimming stripped 4 bases from V and 4 bases from J, with 14 bases between. This CDR3 spans 15 amino acids. The CDR3 DNA follows: TGTGCCAGCAGCTCCTCCGACATTCAGGGAAACACCATATATTTT. This translates into CASSSSDIQGNTIYF.

This chain joins TRBV11-2 and TRBJ2-3; perhaps TRBD2 as D (6 bases). CDR1 is SGHAT, CDR2 FQNNGV, per germline. The length of the CDR3 is 15 residues. Trimming took off 0 bases at V and 6 bases at J, with 13 bases between the two ends. The CDR3 loop reads CASSLEGGTPDTQYF. CDR3 coding DNA: TGTGCCAGCAGCTTAGAAGGCGGGACCCCGGATACGCAGTATTTT.

The chain joins TRBV10-3 to TRBJ1-2; 7 bases align to TRBD1. V shed 0 bases, J shed 3 bases, and the junction held 7 bases outside the gene matches. CDR1 and CDR2 from the germline V gene are ENHRY and SYGVKD. The CDR3 is 16 residues long. CDR3 residues: CAISESRQGEDYGYTF. The CDR3 DNA follows: TGTGCCATCAGTGAGTCGAGACAGGGAGAGGACTATGGCTACACCTTC.

The CDR3 nucleotides are TGTGCCAGCAGTCCTCTAGCGCAGAGCTCCTACGAGCAGTACTTC. Protein product: CASSPLAQSSYEQYF. V usage is TRBV6-5 and J usage is TRBJ2-7, with D perhaps matching TRBD2 (6 bases). The V end was cut by 5 bases, the J end by 0 bases, with 14 bases between. The length of the CDR3 is 15 residues. Per the germline V gene, CDR1 is MNHEY and CDR2 is SVGAGI.

The V call is TRBV4-3, the J call TRBJ2-7, with TRBD2 matching 9 bases. The CDR3 consists of 15 residues. Unmatched junction bases numbered 8, after V lost 1 base and J lost 7 bases. Per the germline V gene, CDR1 is LGHNA and CDR2 is YSLEER. DNA of the CDR3: TGCGCCAGCAGCCAAGGCGGGAGGGCCCCGAGTGAGCAGTACTTC. The encoded protein is CASSQGGRAPSEQYF.

V and J are TRBV4-1 and TRBJ1-1, with unresolved D. CDR1 is MGHRA and CDR2 is YSYEKL in the germline V gene. Trimming left V 5 bases short and J 4 bases short, with 14 bases between. The CDR3 is 14 amino acids. The CDR3 DNA is TGCGCCAGCAGCTTCACACCCTCTAGCACTGAAGCTTTCTTT. Its protein is CASSFTPSSTEAFF.

The chain employs TRBV11-2 and TRBJ1-3; the D gene is possibly TRBD1 (5 bases). Germline V gene sequence: CDR1 SGHAT, CDR2 FQNNGV. V lost 5 bases, J lost 7 bases, and 18 bases lay in between. The CDR3 totals 15 residues. This CDR3 reads CASSREPGLGNTIYF. The CDR3 DNA reads as TGTGCCAGCAGCCGCGAACCGGGACTGGGGAACACCATATATTTT.

The chain combines TRBV13 with TRBJ1-4; perhaps TRBD1 as D (5 bases). In germline, CDR1 is PRHDT, CDR2 FYEKMQ (reference sequence). The CDR3 is made up of 17 amino acids. Trimming cost V 5 bases and J 6 bases, with 22 bases left between them. The CDR3 sequence: CASSLKAGPRGYEKLFF. The CDR3 region has the DNA TGTGCCAGCAGCCTCAAAGCGGGGCCCCGTGGTTATGAAAAACTGTTTTTT.

The V and J genes are TRBV30 and TRBJ1-2; D remains unclear. The CDR3 loop spans 13 amino acids. The germline CDR1 and CDR2 sequences are GTSNPN and SVGIG (reference sequence). Deletions cut 4 bases from V and 7 bases from J, with 16 bases between. The CDR3 protein is CAWIRPLLSGYTF. The CDR3 DNA follows: TGTGCCTGGATTCGTCCTCTTCTATCTGGCTACACCTTC.

CDR3 in amino acids: CASSPLLTGYTEAFF. In DNA, the CDR3 is TGTGCCAGCAGCCCACTCCTGACAGGGTACACTGAAGCTTTCTTT. The chain combines TRBV7-2 with TRBJ1-1; the match to TRBD1 covers 7 bases. The CDR3 sequence is 15 residues long. The trim removed 5 bases at V and 3 bases at J, leaving 9 bases unmatched. Germline CDR1 is SGHTA and CDR2 is FQGNSA.

This sequence joins TRBV6-5 and TRBJ2-1, with TRBD2 matching 14 bases. The germline CDR1 and CDR2 sequences are MNHEY and SVGAGI. The CDR3 is made up of 14 amino acids. Losses at the gene ends were 8 bases for V and 9 bases for J; bases not matched to a gene: 6. The DNA for the CDR3 is TGTGCCAGCGGACTAGCGGGAGGTCGGGGTGAGCAGTTCTTC. Translation gives CASGLAGGRGEQFF.

The chain uses TRBV7-9 and TRBJ1-1, with 11 bases identical to TRBD1. The CDR3 sequence is 16 residues long. Trimming removed 1 base from V and 5 bases from J; junction bases left unmatched: 6. CDR1 is SEHNR and CDR2 is FQNEAQ in the germline V gene (reference sequence). The CDR3 is CASSLDGWDRGTEAFF. CDR3 nucleotides: TGTGCCAGCAGCTTAGATGGCTGGGACAGGGGGACTGAAGCTTTCTTT. The full variable domain, rest sourced from reference TRBV7-9 and TRBJ1-1, is DTGVSQNPRHKITKRGQNVTFRCDPISEHNRLYWYRQTLGQGPEFLTYFQNEAQLEKSRLLSDRFSAERPKGSFSTLEIQRTEQGDSAMYLCASSLDGWDRGTEAFFGQGTRLTVV.

This clone was observed once. This chain links TRBV6-5 with TRBJ2-2, with D tentatively TRBD2 (5 bases). V lost 4 bases and J lost 6, with 15 bases in between. Germline V gene data show CDR1 as MNHEY and CDR2 as SVGAGI. CDR3 length: 15 amino acids. The CDR3 region has the DNA TGTGCCAGCAGTTGGACTCCAGCGGTGGCCGGGGAGCTGTTTTTT. It codes for CASSWTPAVAGELFF.

The chain carries TRBV7-9 and TRBJ2-7; TRBD1 agrees at 10 bases. V lost 1 base, J lost 4 bases, and 7 bases stayed unmatched. CDR1 is SEHNR, CDR2 FQNEAQ, per germline (reference sequence). The CDR3 consists of 16 residues. The chain's CDR3 is CASSLGAGTGDYEQYF. Here the CDR3 DNA reads TGTGCCAGCAGCTTAGGGGCCGGGACAGGGGATTACGAGCAGTACTTC.

The genes are TRBV5-1 and TRBJ1-4; D gene uncertain. The germline gives CDR1 SGHRS, CDR2 YFSETQ. V was shortened by 0 bases and J by 7 bases, with 13 bases between the two germline ends. The CDR3 covers 15 residues. CDR3 coding DNA: TGCGCCAGCAGCTTGGTTTACGGTGGTACTGAAAAACTGTTTTTT. The encoded protein is CASSLVYGGTEKLFF.